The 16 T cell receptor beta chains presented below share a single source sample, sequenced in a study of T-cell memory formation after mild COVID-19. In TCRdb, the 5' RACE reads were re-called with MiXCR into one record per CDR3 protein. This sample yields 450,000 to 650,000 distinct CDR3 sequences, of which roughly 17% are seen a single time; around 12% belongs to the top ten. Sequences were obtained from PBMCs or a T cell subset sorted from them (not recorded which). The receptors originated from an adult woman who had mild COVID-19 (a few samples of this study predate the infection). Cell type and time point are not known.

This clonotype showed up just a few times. The DNA for the CDR3 is TGTGCCAGCAGTTTAAAGGGCCTCACTAATGAAAAACTGTTTTTT. This gives the protein CASSLKGLTNEKLFF. The chain uses TRBV12-3 or TRBV12-4 and TRBJ1-4, with D uncertain. The CDR3 totals 15 residues. The V end was cut by 2 bases, the J end by 2 bases, with 9 bases between.

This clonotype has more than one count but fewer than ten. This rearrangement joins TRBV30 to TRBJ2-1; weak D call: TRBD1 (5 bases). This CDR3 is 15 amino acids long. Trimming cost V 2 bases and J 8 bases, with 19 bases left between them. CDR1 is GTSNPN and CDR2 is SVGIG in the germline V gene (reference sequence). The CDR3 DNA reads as TGTGCCTGGAGTCATGGACAAATACTGAACGATGAGCAGTTCTTC. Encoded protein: CAWSHGQILNDEQFF.

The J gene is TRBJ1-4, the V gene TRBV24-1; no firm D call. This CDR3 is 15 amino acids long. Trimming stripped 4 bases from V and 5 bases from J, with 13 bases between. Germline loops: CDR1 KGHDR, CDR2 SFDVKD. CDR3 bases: TGTGCCACCAGTGACTCCCGGGCCCTGAATGAAAAACTGTTTTTT. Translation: CATSDSRALNEKLFF.

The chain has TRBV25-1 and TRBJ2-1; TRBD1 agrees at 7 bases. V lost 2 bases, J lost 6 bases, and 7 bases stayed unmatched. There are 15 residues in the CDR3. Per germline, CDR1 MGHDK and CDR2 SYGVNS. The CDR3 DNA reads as TGTGCCAGCAGTGAACGGGACAGCTTTTCCAATGAGCAGTTCTTC. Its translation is CASSERDSFSNEQFF.

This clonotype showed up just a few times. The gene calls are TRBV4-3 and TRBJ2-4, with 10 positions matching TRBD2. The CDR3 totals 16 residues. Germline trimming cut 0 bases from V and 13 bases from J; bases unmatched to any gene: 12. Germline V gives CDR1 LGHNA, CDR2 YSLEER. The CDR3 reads CASSQESHSGRSEQYF. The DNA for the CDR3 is TGCGCCAGCAGCCAAGAGAGCCATAGCGGGAGGTCAGAACAGTACTTC.

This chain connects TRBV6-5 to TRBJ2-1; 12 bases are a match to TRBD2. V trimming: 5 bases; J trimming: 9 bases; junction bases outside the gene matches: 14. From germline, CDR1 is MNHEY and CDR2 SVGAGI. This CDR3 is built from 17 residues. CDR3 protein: CASSTPRGASGRVEQFF. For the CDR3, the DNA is TGTGCCAGCAGTACCCCCCGGGGGGCTAGCGGGAGGGTTGAGCAGTTCTTC.

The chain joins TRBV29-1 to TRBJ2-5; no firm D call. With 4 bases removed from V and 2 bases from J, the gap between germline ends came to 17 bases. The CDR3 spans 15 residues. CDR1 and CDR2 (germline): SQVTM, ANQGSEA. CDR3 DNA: TGCAGCGTTGGTCCTTTGGTCGAGACGCAAGAGACCCAGTACTTC. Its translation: CSVGPLVETQETQYF.

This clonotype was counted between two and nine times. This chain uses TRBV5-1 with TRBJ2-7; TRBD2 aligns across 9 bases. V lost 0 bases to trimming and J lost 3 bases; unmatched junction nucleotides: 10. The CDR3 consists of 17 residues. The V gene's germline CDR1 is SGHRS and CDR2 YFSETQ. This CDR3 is CASSLALGLAEVYEQYF. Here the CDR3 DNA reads TGCGCCAGCAGCTTGGCCCTGGGACTAGCCGAAGTCTACGAGCAGTACTTC. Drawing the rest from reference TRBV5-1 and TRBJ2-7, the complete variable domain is KAGVTQTPRYLIKTRGQQVTLSCSPISGHRSVSWYQQTPGQGLQFLFEYFSETQRNKGNFPGRFSGRQFSNSRSEMNVSTLELGDSALYLCASSLALGLAEVYEQYFGPGTRLTVT.

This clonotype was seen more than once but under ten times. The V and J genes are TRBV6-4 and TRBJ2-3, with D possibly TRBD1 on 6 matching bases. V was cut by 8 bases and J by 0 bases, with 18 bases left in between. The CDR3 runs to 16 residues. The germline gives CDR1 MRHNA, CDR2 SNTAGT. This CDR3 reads CASSTRWGPSTDTQYF. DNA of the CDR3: TGTGCCAGCTCAACACGCTGGGGGCCGAGCACAGATACGCAGTATTTT.

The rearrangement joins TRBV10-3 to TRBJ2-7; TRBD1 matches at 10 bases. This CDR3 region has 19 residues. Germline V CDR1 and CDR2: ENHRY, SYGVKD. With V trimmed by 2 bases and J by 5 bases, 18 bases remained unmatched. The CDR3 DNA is TGTGCCATCAGTGAGGTTGGGACAGGGGCGCGACAACTTTCCGACGAGCAGTACTTC. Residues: CAISEVGTGARQLSDEQYF.

CDR3 bases: TGTGCCAGTAGTACCCTCTGGGGAGCTAGCAATCAGCCCCAGCATTTT. As protein: CASSTLWGASNQPQHF. The chain uses TRBV19 and TRBJ1-5; D is undetermined. This CDR3 comprises 16 residues. Germline V lookup: CDR1 LNHDA, CDR2 SQIVND (reference sequence). V gave up 4 bases and J gave up 0 bases, with 13 bases separating them.

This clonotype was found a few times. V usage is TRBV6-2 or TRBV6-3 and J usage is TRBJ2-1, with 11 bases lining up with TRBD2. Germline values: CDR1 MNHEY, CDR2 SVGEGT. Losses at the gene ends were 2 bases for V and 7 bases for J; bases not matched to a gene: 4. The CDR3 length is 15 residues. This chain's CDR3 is CASSYQGTSGNEQFF. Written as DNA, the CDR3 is TGTGCCAGCAGTTACCAAGGGACTAGCGGTAATGAGCAGTTCTTC.

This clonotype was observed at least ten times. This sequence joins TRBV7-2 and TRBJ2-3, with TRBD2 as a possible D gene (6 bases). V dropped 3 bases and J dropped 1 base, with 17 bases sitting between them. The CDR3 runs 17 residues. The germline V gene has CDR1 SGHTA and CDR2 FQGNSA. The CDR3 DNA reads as TGTGCCAGCAGCTTTTACCCCCGGGGGTCGGGCACAGATACGCAGTATTTT. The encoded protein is CASSFYPRGSGTDTQYF.

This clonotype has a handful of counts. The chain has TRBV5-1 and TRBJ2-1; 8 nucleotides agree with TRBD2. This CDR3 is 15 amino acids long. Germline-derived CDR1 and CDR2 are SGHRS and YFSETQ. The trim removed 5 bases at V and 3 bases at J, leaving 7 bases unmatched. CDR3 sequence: CASSQTGGLYNEQFF. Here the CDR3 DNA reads TGCGCCAGCAGTCAGACGGGAGGGCTCTACAATGAGCAGTTCTTC.

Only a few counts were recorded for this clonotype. The CDR3 protein is CASSELAGVGDTQYF. CDR3 DNA: TGTGCCAGCAGTGAACTGGCGGGGGTAGGAGATACGCAGTATTTT. The genes are TRBV2 and TRBJ2-3, with 7 bases lining up with TRBD2. The J segment lost 5 bases and the V segment lost 2 bases, leaving 7 bases of the junction unmatched. The CDR3 has 15 residues. Germline CDR1 SNHLY, CDR2 FYNNEI.

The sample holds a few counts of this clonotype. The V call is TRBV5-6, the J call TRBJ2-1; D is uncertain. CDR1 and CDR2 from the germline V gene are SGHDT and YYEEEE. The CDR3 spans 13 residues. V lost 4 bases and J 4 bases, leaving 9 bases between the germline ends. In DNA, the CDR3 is TGTGCCAGCAGCCACGGATCATACAATGAGCAGTTCTTC. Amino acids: CASSHGSYNEQFF.